The 22 T cell receptor beta chains below all came from one sample that was sequenced in a study of identical twins. Each CDR3 protein gets one entry after TCRdb re-called the 5' RACE reads with MiXCR. The table shows hundreds of thousands of distinct CDR3 sequences, with 6.1% occurring only once. Sequencing used naive T cells sorted from blood. These receptors all stem from a young man in good health.

This clonotype has at least ten counts. The genes are TRBV10-3 and TRBJ1-4; no reliable D call. This CDR3 is 15 amino acids long. The V gene lost 5 bases and the J gene lost 2 bases, with 12 bases spanning the gap. Germline V gives CDR1 ENHRY, CDR2 SYGVKD. CDR3 residues: CAISKSEATNEKLFF. CDR3 in DNA: TGTGCCATCAGTAAATCAGAGGCCACTAATGAAAAACTGTTTTTT.

The sample holds many counts of this clonotype. CDR3 protein: CASRRISGGDEQYV. As DNA, the CDR3 is TGTGCCAGCAGGAGGATTAGCGGGGGGGACGAGCAGTACGTC. The chain employs TRBV6-1 and TRBJ2-7; TRBD2 matches at 11 bases. J gave up 5 bases and V 6 bases, and 6 bases lay outside the gene matches. CDR3 size: 14 residues. The germline V gene has CDR1 MNHNS and CDR2 SASEGT.

With regard to this clonotype: It is likely a read error, because the conserved phenylalanine at the end of the CDR3 is missing. The limits of the CDR3 on the DNA are not certain, so only TCRdb's listed CDR3 is given. V and J are TRBV28 and TRBJ2-3; the table's D call, TRBD2, was not checked against the DNA. CDR1 is MDHEN, CDR2 SYDVKM, per germline. The CDR3 numbers 11 amino acids, ends counted. The CDR3 loop is CASSLGGACWV.

This rearrangement joins TRBV6-5 to TRBJ2-3; 12 bases map to TRBD2. The CDR3 covers 17 residues. V lost 3 bases, J lost 2 bases, and 6 bases stayed unmatched. Looked up from germline, CDR1 is MNHEY and CDR2 is SVGAGI. CDR3 DNA: TGTGCCAGCAGTTATCTCGGACTAGCGGGGAACACAGATACGCAGTATTTT. It encodes CASSYLGLAGNTDTQYF.

This clonotype was seen only a few times. This chain links TRBV20-1 with TRBJ2-3, with D possibly matching TRBD1 (6 bases). Germline CDR1 DFQATT, CDR2 SNEGSKA (reference sequence). The CDR3 is made up of 15 amino acids. Trimming removed 5 bases at V and 4 bases at J, with 19 bases between. The CDR3 nucleotides read TGCAGTGCTCGACGAACAGGGATCGGGGCAGATACGCAGTATTTT. It translates to CSARRTGIGADTQYF.

The J gene is TRBJ2-7, the V gene TRBV6-1, with 10 bases lining up with TRBD1. The CDR3 extends over 15 amino acids. Trimming removed 6 bases from V and 3 bases from J; junction bases left unmatched: 8. Germline CDR1 and CDR2: MNHNS and SASEGT. CDR3 nucleotide sequence: TGTGCCAGCAGCATCGGGACAGGGGTCTTCTACGAGCAGTACGTC. This gives the protein CASSIGTGVFYEQYV.

The rearrangement uses TRBV6-1 and TRBJ2-4, with 8 bases fitting TRBD2. Losses at the gene ends were 6 bases for V and 2 bases for J; bases not matched to a gene: 6. From germline, CDR1 is MNHNS and CDR2 SASEGT. This CDR3 has 15 amino acids. The CDR3 DNA is TGTGCCAGCAGGGGGGCGGGAGGTACCAAAAACATTCAGTACTTC. Protein sequence: CASRGAGGTKNIQYF.

This clonotype was seen many times. The V and J genes are TRBV11-2 and TRBJ2-3; no clear D. Deletions cut 5 bases from V and 6 bases from J, with 21 bases between. This CDR3 spans 16 amino acids. Germline V CDR1 and CDR2: SGHAT, FQNNGV. The CDR3 DNA reads as TGTGCCAGCAGCCCCAGGTCGTCCGAATCGTGGGATACGCAGTATTTT. Amino acids: CASSPRSSESWDTQYF.

This clonotype has at least ten counts. This chain joins TRBV27 and TRBJ2-1, with 7 nucleotides matching TRBD1. J lost 15 bases, V lost 0 bases, and 8 bases had no gene match. The CDR3 spans 13 residues. Germline CDR1 is MNHEY and CDR2 is SMNVEV (reference sequence). In nucleotides, the CDR3 is TGTGCCAGCAGTTTATCGCAGGGGGTCGTTACGTTCTTC. It translates to CASSLSQGVVTFF.

In its sample, this clonotype was seen many times. The chain couples TRBV24-1 to TRBJ2-4, with 10 bases identical to TRBD2. With 3 bases clipped from V and 5 bases from J, the junction kept 6 bases outside the gene matches. CDR1 is KGHDR and CDR2 is SFDVKD in the germline V gene. This CDR3 is built from 16 residues. The CDR3 nucleotides are TGTGCCACCAGTGATGGTTCCCTAGCGGGGGAAAACATTCAGTACTTC. It translates to CATSDGSLAGENIQYF.

This clonotype was seen a handful of times. The chain combines TRBV2 with TRBJ1-4; 11 nucleotides agree with TRBD1. Germline V CDR1 and CDR2: SNHLY, FYNNEI. V shed 7 bases and J 5 bases; nucleotides not matched to a gene: 18. The length of the CDR3 is 19 residues. CDR3 coding DNA: TGTGCCAGCACCTATAGGACAGGGGGCCGAAGAAAGAGAAATGAAAAACTGTTTTTT. This sequence encodes CASTYRTGGRRKRNEKLFF.

This clonotype has just a few counts. The chain carries TRBV5-1 and TRBJ2-5; D is uncertain. The CDR3 is made up of 15 amino acids. Germline CDR1 SGHRS, CDR2 YFSETQ. Trimming took 3 bases from V and 5 from J, leaving 17 bases between them. The CDR3 DNA reads as TGCGCCAGCAGCTCCAACTCCTTCGGTAGGGAGACCCAGTACTTC. Translation: CASSSNSFGRETQYF. The entire variable domain, with the rest obtained from reference TRBV5-1 and TRBJ2-5, is as follows: KAGVTQTPRYLIKTRGQQVTLSCSPISGHRSVSWYQQTPGQGLQFLFEYFSETQRNKGNFPGRFSGRQFSNSRSEMNVSTLELGDSALYLCASSSNSFGRETQYFGPGTRLLVL.

In this sample, this clonotype turned up a few times. The chain couples TRBV6-2 or TRBV6-3 to TRBJ2-7; no clear D. The V end lost 5 bases, the J end lost 5 bases, and 16 bases lay between the germline ends. The CDR3 contains 14 residues. CDR1 is MNHEY and CDR2 is SVGEGT in the germline V gene. CDR3 DNA sequence: TGTGCCAGCAGTAGATGGGCGAAACCCCACGAGCAGTACGTC. This encodes CASSRWAKPHEQYV.

This clonotype was seen ten or more times. The rearrangement joins TRBV3-1 to TRBJ2-2, with D tentatively TRBD2 (6 bases). The V gene lost 8 bases and the J gene lost 0 bases, with 16 bases spanning the gap. CDR1 is LGHDT, CDR2 YNNKEL, per germline (reference sequence). The CDR3 covers 16 residues. DNA of the CDR3: TGTGCCAGCCGAGAGGCGGGACGGACGAACACCGGGGAGCTGTTTTTT. It specifies CASREAGRTNTGELFF.

The rearrangement uses TRBV5-1 and TRBJ2-2, with D hard to call. V lost 6 bases and J lost 2, with 11 bases in between. The CDR3 is 14 residues long. CDR1 SGHRS and CDR2 YFSETQ come from the germline V gene. CDR3 sequence: CASKDKPNTGELFF. As DNA, the CDR3 is TGCGCCAGCAAGGATAAACCAAACACCGGGGAGCTGTTTTTT.

This clonotype came up many times. The chain couples TRBV15 to TRBJ2-1; D gene unclear. From germline, CDR1 is LNHNV and CDR2 YYDKDF (reference sequence). V lost 0 bases to trimming and J lost 4 bases, with 13 bases between them. This CDR3 contains 16 residues. The CDR3 nucleotides are TGTGCCACCAGCAGAGATCGCAGCGTTGTGTACAATGAGCAGTTCTTC. Protein: CATSRDRSVVYNEQFF.

This clonotype has a handful of counts. The gene calls are TRBV7-8 and TRBJ2-3; D is perhaps TRBD1 (6 bases). The CDR3 length is 16 residues. From germline, CDR1 is SGHVS and CDR2 FQNEAQ. Trimming removed 4 bases at V and 1 base at J, with 15 bases between. CDR3 in amino acids: CASSSAYRARTDTQYF. The CDR3 DNA reads as TGTGCCAGCAGCTCAGCCTACAGGGCCCGCACAGATACGCAGTATTTT.

This clonotype occurred many times. This chain uses TRBV5-1 with TRBJ2-5; 9 bases line up with TRBD1. Germline-derived CDR1 and CDR2 are SGHRS and YFSETQ. There are 17 residues in the CDR3. V was clipped by 5 bases and J by 4 bases; unmatched bases: 15. CDR3 nucleotides: TGCGCCAGCAGTCAACAGGGGGCCCAAGGGTCCGGAGAGACCCAGTACTTC. Its protein product is CASSQQGAQGSGETQYF.

This clonotype was picked up many times. Here the CDR3 reads CASSFGQSEQYV. CDR3 nucleotides: TGTGCCAGCAGCTTTGGACAGTCTGAGCAGTACGTC. The chain links TRBV5-6 to TRBJ2-7; TRBD1 might be the D (6 bases). Germline loops: CDR1 SGHDT, CDR2 YYEEEE. V was shortened by 2 bases and J by 7 bases, with 10 bases between the two germline ends. This CDR3 comprises 12 residues.

Ten or more counts support this clonotype. The chain joins TRBV7-2 to TRBJ2-5; no firm D call. CDR3 length: 13 residues. The germline gives CDR1 SGHTA, CDR2 FQGNSA. Trimming stripped 5 bases from V and 5 bases from J, with 12 bases between. The CDR3 DNA is TGTGCCAGCAGCCCAGTCTCACGGGAGACCCAGTACTTC. Protein product: CASSPVSRETQYF.

The chain combines TRBV7-8 with TRBJ2-3, with 9 nucleotides matching TRBD2. Germline-derived CDR1 and CDR2 are SGHVS and FQNEAQ. The V gene end was trimmed by 2 bases and the J gene end by 6 bases; junction bases not matched to a gene: 6. This CDR3 spans 15 amino acids. CDR3: CASSLSGLAGDTQYF. The CDR3 DNA sequence: TGTGCCAGCAGCTTATCGGGACTAGCTGGGGATACGCAGTATTTT.

The chain combines TRBV6-1 with TRBJ2-7; 14 bases are a match to TRBD2. This CDR3 has 15 residues. The ends lost 6 bases at V and 3 bases at J; junction bases unmatched: 4. Germline CDR1 reads MNHNS; CDR2 reads SASEGT. CDR3 coding DNA: TGTGCCAGCAGCGAGGGACTAGCGGGAGTCTACGAGCAGTACGTC. Amino acid sequence: CASSEGLAGVYEQYV.